Below are 30 T cell receptor beta chains sequenced from a single sample in a study of metastatic and nonmetastatic thyroid tumors. TCRdb recomputed clones from the PCR reads via MiXCR. The sample has approximately 82,000 clones; approximately 12% are singletons. Nobody among the patients had been given any treatment before thyroid surgery. Sequenced: tumor tissue. The receptors here all came from a female donor with papillary thyroid cancer or a benign thyroid nodule (not recorded which). Some clones in this sample may be carry-over from other donors' samples.

The chain combines TRBV2 with TRBJ2-7; 12 bases map to TRBD1. With V trimmed by 5 bases and J by 6 bases, 5 bases remained unmatched. The CDR3 spans 14 residues. CDR1 is SNHLY and CDR2 is FYNNEI in the germline V gene. CDR3 DNA: TGTGCCAGCAGTTCTGGGACAGGGGGCTCCGAGCAGTACTTC. Encoded protein: CASSSGTGGSEQYF.

In the case of this clone: A much larger clone differs by one base, so this may be a read error. Other DNA sequences in the sample encode the same CDR3. V and J are TRBV6-1 and TRBJ1-2; tentatively, D is TRBD1 (5 bases). Germline CDR1 is MNHNS and CDR2 is SASEGT. CDR3 length: 10 amino acids. In DNA form, the CDR3 reads TGTGCCAGCAGAAACTGGGGCTACACATTC. Protein sequence: CASRNWGYTF.

The sample holds many counts of this clone. This sequence joins TRBV11-1 and TRBJ1-1; D uncertain. CDR3 length: 15 amino acids. Per germline, CDR1 SGHAT and CDR2 FQDESV (reference sequence). The germline V and J ends were trimmed by 1 base and 0 bases, with 9 bases remaining between them. The CDR3 sequence is CASSLGGSLNTEAFF. The CDR3 DNA reads as TGTGCCAGCAGCTTAGGGGGATCCTTGAACACTGAAGCTTTCTTT.

This chain connects TRBV24-1 to TRBJ2-2; 7 bases are a match to TRBD1. Looked up from germline, CDR1 is KGHDR and CDR2 is SFDVKD. The J segment lost 5 bases and the V segment lost 7 bases, leaving 3 bases of the junction unmatched. This CDR3 has 13 amino acids. The CDR3 spells CATSRQGTGELFF. DNA of the CDR3: TGTGCCACCAGCCGACAGGGAACCGGGGAGCTGTTTTTT.

This clone was counted ten times or more. This chain links TRBV27 with TRBJ1-2, with 9 bases identical to TRBD1. Germline assignment: CDR1 MNHEY and CDR2 SMNVEV (reference sequence). The CDR3 consists of 15 residues. With 5 bases clipped from V and 4 bases from J, the junction kept 8 bases outside the gene matches. For the CDR3, the DNA is TGTGCCAGCAGTATCACAGGGGGCCAGGGCTATGGCTACACCTTC. The encoded protein is CASSITGGQGYGYTF.

With respect to this clone: A much larger clone lies one base from this, so it may be a read error. The rearrangement joins TRBV29-1 to TRBJ2-7, with TRBD2 matching over 11 bases. Looked up from germline, CDR1 is SQVTM and CDR2 is ANQGSEA. The J segment lost 5 bases and the V segment lost 8 bases, leaving 8 bases of the junction unmatched. The CDR3 extends over 13 amino acids. The CDR3 nucleotides read TGCAGCTTTCTAGCGGGAGGAGGGAACGAGCAGTACTTC. This translates into CSFLAGGGNEQYF.

In its sample, this clone was seen many times. The rearrangement joins TRBV15 to TRBJ2-1, with 9 bases lining up with TRBD1. This CDR3 has 15 residues. Germline CDR1 is LNHNV and CDR2 is YYDKDF (reference sequence). The trim removed 6 bases at V and 2 bases at J, leaving 5 bases unmatched. In DNA form, the CDR3 reads TGTGCCACCAGTAAGGACAGGGGCCCCTACAATGAGCAGTTCTTC. It translates to CATSKDRGPYNEQFF.

This clone was detected ten times or more. The chain employs TRBV12-3 or TRBV12-4 and TRBJ2-7, with D tentatively TRBD1 (6 bases). The CDR3 totals 14 residues. V was shortened by 3 bases and J by 6 bases, with 15 bases between the two germline ends. As DNA, the CDR3 is TGTGCCAGCAGTTTGCAGGCCAGGGGTGGCGAGCAGTACTTC. It yields the protein CASSLQARGGEQYF.

In this sample, this clone turned up many times. The V and J genes are TRBV15 and TRBJ1-3; D ambiguous. Germline CDR1 is LNHNV and CDR2 is YYDKDF (reference sequence). V gave up 5 bases and J gave up 0 bases, with 8 bases separating them. The CDR3 runs to 14 residues. In DNA, the CDR3 is TGTGCCACCAGCGGAATATACTCTGGAAACACCATATATTTT. Translated, it gives CATSGIYSGNTIYF.

This clone has at least ten counts. Other DNA sequences in this sample translate to the same CDR3. In DNA form, the CDR3 reads TGTGCCAGCAGTCTAGCGGGATCGGGGGGCGGGGAGCTGTTTTTT. It encodes CASSLAGSGGGELFF. The chain couples TRBV6-1 to TRBJ2-2; 9 bases line up with TRBD2. Germline lookup yields CDR1 MNHNS and CDR2 SASEGT. There are 15 residues in the CDR3. After removal of 5 bases from V and 7 bases from J, the junction contained 8 bases not matched to a gene.

This clone was counted many times. CDR3 amino acids: CAISEESYGYTF. The CDR3 DNA follows: TGTGCCATCAGTGAGGAGTCTTATGGCTACACCTTC. The V call is TRBV10-3, the J call TRBJ1-2; D gene ambiguous. Germline assignment: CDR1 ENHRY and CDR2 SYGVKD. V lost 2 bases and J 5 bases, leaving 6 bases between the germline ends. The CDR3 sequence is 12 residues long.

This clone was picked up many times. This chain links TRBV12-3 or TRBV12-4 with TRBJ1-5; D is possibly TRBD1 (5 bases). The CDR3 extends over 16 amino acids. Trimming took 3 bases from V and 2 from J, leaving 14 bases between them. The DNA for the CDR3 is TGTGCCAGCAGTTTGATTGCGATGGGGGGCAATCAGCCCCAGCATTTT. Its translation: CASSLIAMGGNQPQHF.

At least ten counts were recorded for this clone. The V call is TRBV20-1, the J call TRBJ1-5; D perhaps matches TRBD1 (6 bases). Trimming removed 7 bases from V and 0 bases from J, with 13 bases in between. The CDR3 loop spans 14 amino acids. Germline V gives CDR1 DFQATT, CDR2 SNEGSKA (reference sequence). The CDR3 region has the DNA TGCAGTGTCGAGTCAGGGGATAGCAATCAGCCCCAGCATTTT. Protein: CSVESGDSNQPQHF.

In its sample, this clone was seen many times. An end of the junction differs from the germline gene, which may be a read error. The gene calls are TRBV2 and TRBJ2-7; the match to TRBD1 covers 7 bases. The germline V gene encodes CDR1 SNHLY and CDR2 FYNNEI. This CDR3 has 15 residues. In DNA form, the CDR3 reads TGTGCCGGCAGCCCGACGACAGGGAGCTCCTACGAGCAGTACTTC. Residues: CAGSPTTGSSYEQYF.

This clone was counted a few times. The sample contains more than one DNA sequence encoding this CDR3. The chain links TRBV18 to TRBJ1-4; D not certain. CDR1 is KGHSH, CDR2 LQKENI, per germline. CDR3 length: 14 amino acids. V was clipped by 6 bases and J by 8 bases, with 16 bases between them. The CDR3 protein is CASSRGYSYEKLFF. CDR3 bases: TGTGCCAGCTCGCGAGGGTACAGTTACGAAAAACTGTTTTTT.

This clone was detected ten times or more. The chain employs TRBV5-1 and TRBJ2-3, with no clear D. The V end was cut by 4 bases, the J end by 1 base, with 10 bases between. This CDR3 has 14 residues. Germline V gene data show CDR1 as SGHRS and CDR2 as YFSETQ. In DNA, the CDR3 is TGCGCCAGCAGCAGCAGCCCGGGCACAGATACGCAGTATTTT. Its protein is CASSSSPGTDTQYF.

This clone showed up many times. The chain joins TRBV5-1 to TRBJ2-7; 13 positions agree with TRBD2. The CDR3 is 14 residues long. The junction had 2 bases not matched to a gene; V was cut back by 4 bases and J by 4 bases. CDR1 and CDR2 from the germline V gene are SGHRS and YFSETQ. The CDR3 nucleotides read TGCGCCAGCAGCCAGGGACTAGCGGGATACGAGCAGTACTTC. Residues: CASSQGLAGYEQYF.

This clone was counted between two and nine times. The chain links TRBV30 to TRBJ2-1; D gene uncertain. Germline CDR1 GTSNPN, CDR2 SVGIG (reference sequence). This CDR3 has 12 residues. The V end was cut by 0 bases, the J end by 4 bases, with 4 bases between. The CDR3 nucleotides read TGTGCCTGGAGTGTATTATACAATGAGCAGTTCTTC. Protein: CAWSVLYNEQFF.

This clone was observed at least ten times. The chain carries TRBV10-1 and TRBJ2-7, with D unresolved. This CDR3 is built from 13 residues. V was pared by 3 bases and J by 7 bases, with 13 bases between. Germline V gene sequence: CDR1 WNHNN, CDR2 SYGVQD (reference sequence). The CDR3 protein is CASSDGSLGEQYF. Written as DNA, the CDR3 is TGCGCCAGCAGTGACGGATCCCTAGGAGAGCAGTACTTC.

This clone was picked up many times. The genes are TRBV6-1 and TRBJ2-7; 9 nucleotides agree with TRBD2. J was trimmed by 0 bases and V by 10 bases; bases with no gene match: 7. This CDR3 is 14 amino acids long. Germline V CDR1 and CDR2: MNHNS, SASEGT. Written as DNA, the CDR3 is TGTGCCACCGGGCGGGGGGGGAACTCCTACGAGCAGTACTTC. It yields the protein CATGRGGNSYEQYF.

This clone was seen at least ten times. The chain employs TRBV9 and TRBJ2-7; TRBD1 might be the D (5 bases). Germline CDR1 and CDR2: SGDLS and YYNGEE. V dropped 3 bases and J dropped 3 bases, with 16 bases sitting between them. The CDR3 covers 15 residues. CDR3 protein: CASSGGVGLDYEQYF. The CDR3, as DNA: TGTGCCAGCAGCGGAGGAGTGGGGCTGGACTACGAGCAGTACTTC. Together with reference TRBV9 and TRBJ2-7, the CDR3 gives the full variable domain: DSGVTQTPKHLITATGQRVTLRCSPRSGDLSVYWYQQSLDQGLQFLIQYYNGEERAKGNILERFSAQQFPDLHSELNLSSLELGDSALYFCASSGGVGLDYEQYFGPGTRLTVT.

As concerns this clone: One end of the junction varies from germline; a read error may be responsible. The chain employs TRBV6-1 and TRBJ2-2, with D tentatively TRBD2 (5 bases). The CDR3 length is 11 residues. Germline V gives CDR1 MNHNS, CDR2 SASEGT. The CDR3 region is CASSQTGDLFF. DNA of the CDR3: TGTGCCAGCAGCCAGACCGGGGATCTGTTTTTT.

This clone has a count of ten or more. The rearrangement joins TRBV15 to TRBJ2-1, with TRBD1 identical over 7 bases. Germline V CDR1 and CDR2: LNHNV, YYDKDF (reference sequence). After removal of 3 bases from V and 7 bases from J, the junction contained 9 bases not matched to a gene. The CDR3 loop spans 15 amino acids. This CDR3 is CATSSQVFRGNEQFF. CDR3 coding DNA: TGTGCCACCAGCAGTCAAGTGTTCAGGGGGAATGAGCAGTTCTTC.

This clone was counted many times. The rearrangement links TRBV28 to TRBJ1-5, with D uncertain. The CDR3 is 14 amino acids. V lost 6 bases to trimming and J lost 5 bases, with 14 bases between them. Germline V CDR1 and CDR2: MDHEN, SYDVKM. The CDR3 region is CASRQSWNYQPQHF. CDR3 sequence (DNA): TGTGCCAGCAGGCAGTCCTGGAACTATCAGCCCCAGCATTTT.

As regards this clone: A much larger clone lies one base from this, so it may be a read error. Different DNA sequences within this sample yield the same CDR3. The chain recombines TRBV19 with TRBJ2-3, with unresolved D. Germline assignment: CDR1 LNHDA and CDR2 SQIVND (reference sequence). The CDR3 totals 12 residues. Trimming pared 3 bases from V and 6 bases from J, leaving 7 bases between. CDR3 protein: CASSITGDTQYF. As DNA, the CDR3 is TGTGCCAGTAGTATCACTGGTGATACGCAGTATTTT. Full variable domain (missing parts from reference TRBV19 and TRBJ2-3): DGGITQSPKYLFRKEGQNVTLSCEQNLNHDAMYWYRQDPGQGLRLIYYSQIVNDFQKGDIAEGYSVSREKKESFPLTVTSAQKNPTAFYLCASSITGDTQYFGPGTRLTVL.

This clone was counted many times. This chain links TRBV9 with TRBJ2-2, with D unclear. This CDR3 has 15 amino acids. Germline CDR1 reads SGDLS; CDR2 reads YYNGEE. V lost 2 bases, J lost 4 bases, and 12 bases lay in between. DNA of the CDR3: TGTGCCAGCAGCGTTAACGACGTAGCCACCGGGGAGCTGTTTTTT. Its translation is CASSVNDVATGELFF.

This clone was seen many times. The rearrangement links TRBV4-1 to TRBJ1-2; 9 bases align to TRBD1. The CDR3 has 14 amino acids. The trim removed 4 bases at V and 5 bases at J, leaving 5 bases unmatched. Germline lookup yields CDR1 MGHRA and CDR2 YSYEKL. CDR3 bases: TGCGCCAGCAGCCCCGGGACAGGGCTTTATGGCTACACCTTC. It encodes CASSPGTGLYGYTF.

Worth noting for this clone: A much bigger clone sits one base away, suggesting this may be a read error. Other DNA sequences of this sample code for an identical CDR3. This chain links TRBV19 with TRBJ2-1; TRBD2 is a possible D gene (7 bases). The germline V and J ends were trimmed by 4 bases and 7 bases, with 20 bases remaining between them. Per germline, CDR1 LNHDA and CDR2 SQIVND (reference sequence). This CDR3 contains 16 residues. CDR3 sequence reads: CASSTNRGRAKNEQFF. CDR3 in DNA: TGTGCCAGTAGTACCAATAGGGGGAGGGCAAAGAATGAGCAGTTCTTC.

This clone has just a few counts. A much bigger clone sits one base away, suggesting this may be a read error. The genes are TRBV6-5 and TRBJ1-1; 9 bases line up with TRBD1. The CDR3 extends over 16 amino acids. Germline CDR1 MNHEY, CDR2 SVGAGI. The ends lost 1 base at V and 8 bases at J; junction bases unmatched: 11. CDR3 coding DNA: TGTGCCAGCAGTTACTTGACAGGGGGAACTATATCCGAAGCTTTCTTT. Translating gives CASSYLTGGTISEAFF.

Ten or more counts support this clone. This sample also contains other DNA sequences that code for the same CDR3. V is TRBV27 and J is TRBJ2-1; 10 positions match TRBD1. Losses at the gene ends were 5 bases for V and 9 bases for J; bases not matched to a gene: 7. CDR3 length: 14 residues. Germline lookup yields CDR1 MNHEY and CDR2 SMNVEV (reference sequence). The CDR3 loop reads CASSRDRGSGEQFF. The CDR3 DNA reads TGTGCCAGCAGTCGGGACAGGGGATCGGGTGAGCAGTTCTTC.